Shown below are 3 T cell receptor beta chains from a single sample sequenced in a study of T cell changes during pregnancy in multiple sclerosis. The table came from immunoSEQ multiplex PCR; TCRdb's copy has only in-frame clones and leaves some out. The repertoire holds 15,000 to 20,000 clones, with 70% to 90% as singletons. Specimen: CD8+ T cells from peripheral blood mononuclear cells, collected after pregnancy. Receptors were obtained from a female donor in good health, enrolled as a control in a pregnancy study.

The genes are TRBV7-9 and TRBJ1-1, with no clear D. CDR1 and CDR2 (germline): SEHNR, FQNEAQ (reference sequence). V was cut by 5 bases and J by 0 bases, with 10 bases left in between. The CDR3 is made up of 14 amino acids. This chain's CDR3 is CASSPRSMNTEAFF. The DNA for the CDR3 is TGTGCCAGCAGCCCCCGTAGCATGAACACTGAAGCTTTCTTT.

This chain uses TRBV7-8 with TRBJ2-3, with 8 bases fitting TRBD1. The CDR3 has 20 residues. Germline values: CDR1 SGHVS, CDR2 FQNEAQ. The V segment lost 5 bases and the J segment 0 bases; nucleotides outside the gene matches: 19. DNA of the CDR3: TGTGCCAGCAGCCAAAGGGACAGGAGAACAAGCTTTACTAGCACAGATACGCAGTATTTT. It codes for CASSQRDRRTSFTSTDTQYF. Drawing the rest from reference TRBV7-8 and TRBJ2-3, the complete variable domain is GAGVSQSPRYKVAKRGQDVALRCDPISGHVSLFWYQQALGQGPEFLTYFQNEAQLDKSGLPSDRFFAERPEGSVSTLKIQRTQQEDSAVYLCASSQRDRRTSFTSTDTQYFGPGTRLTVL.

V is TRBV27 and J is TRBJ2-1, with 7 bases that match TRBD2. The germline V gene has CDR1 MNHEY and CDR2 SMNVEV (reference sequence). With V trimmed by 6 bases and J by 8 bases, 13 bases remained unmatched. The CDR3 spans 15 residues. CDR3 residues: CASRVLGSGGDEQFF. The CDR3, as DNA: TGTGCCAGCAGGGTGCTCGGCTCGGGAGGCGATGAGCAGTTCTTC.